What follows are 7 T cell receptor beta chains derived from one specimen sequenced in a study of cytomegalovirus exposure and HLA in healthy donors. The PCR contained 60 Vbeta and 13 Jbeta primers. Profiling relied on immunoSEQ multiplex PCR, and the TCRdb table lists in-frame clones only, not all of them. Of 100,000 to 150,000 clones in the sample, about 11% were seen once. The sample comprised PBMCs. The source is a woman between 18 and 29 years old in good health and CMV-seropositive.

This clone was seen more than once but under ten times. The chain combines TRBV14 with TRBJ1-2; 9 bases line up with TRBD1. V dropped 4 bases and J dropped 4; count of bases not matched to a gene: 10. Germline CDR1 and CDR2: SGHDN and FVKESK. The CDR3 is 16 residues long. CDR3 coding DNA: TGTGCCAGCAGCCCTTTGGGGGGACAGGGCGCCTATGGCTACACCTTC. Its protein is CASSPLGGQGAYGYTF.

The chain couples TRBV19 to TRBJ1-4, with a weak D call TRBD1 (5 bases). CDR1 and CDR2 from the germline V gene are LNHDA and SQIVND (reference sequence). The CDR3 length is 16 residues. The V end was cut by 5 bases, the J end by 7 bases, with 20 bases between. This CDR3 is CASSDASGLTGEKLFF. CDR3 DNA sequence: TGTGCCAGTAGTGACGCTTCGGGACTTACGGGTGAAAAACTGTTTTTT. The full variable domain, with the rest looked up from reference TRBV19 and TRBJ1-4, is DGGITQSPKYLFRKEGQNVTLSCEQNLNHDAMYWYRQDPGQGLRLIYYSQIVNDFQKGDIAEGYSVSREKKESFPLTVTSAQKNPTAFYLCASSDASGLTGEKLFFGSGTQLSVL.

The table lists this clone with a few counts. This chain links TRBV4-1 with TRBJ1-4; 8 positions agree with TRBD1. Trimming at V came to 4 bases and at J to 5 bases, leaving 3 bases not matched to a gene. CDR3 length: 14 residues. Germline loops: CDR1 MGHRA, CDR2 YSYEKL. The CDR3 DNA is TGCGCCAGCAGCCTAGGACAGGGCAATGAAAAACTGTTTTTT. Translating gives CASSLGQGNEKLFF.

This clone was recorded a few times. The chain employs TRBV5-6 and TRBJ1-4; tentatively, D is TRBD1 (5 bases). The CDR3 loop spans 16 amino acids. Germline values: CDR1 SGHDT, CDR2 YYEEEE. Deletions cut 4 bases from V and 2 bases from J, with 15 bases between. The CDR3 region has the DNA TGTGCCAGCAGCCTCTTATGGGGGGTGACTAATGAAAAACTGTTTTTT. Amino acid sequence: CASSLLWGVTNEKLFF.

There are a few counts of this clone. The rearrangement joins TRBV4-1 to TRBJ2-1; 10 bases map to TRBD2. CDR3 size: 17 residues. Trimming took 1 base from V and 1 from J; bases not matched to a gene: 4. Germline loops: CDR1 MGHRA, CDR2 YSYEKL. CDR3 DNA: TGCGCCAGCAGCCAAGGTCTAGCGGGAGTTTCCTACAATGAGCAGTTCTTC. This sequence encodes CASSQGLAGVSYNEQFF.

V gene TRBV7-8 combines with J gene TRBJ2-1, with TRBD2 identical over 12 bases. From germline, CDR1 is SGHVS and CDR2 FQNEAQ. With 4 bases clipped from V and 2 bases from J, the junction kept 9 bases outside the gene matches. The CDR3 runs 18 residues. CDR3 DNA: TGTGCCAGCAGCTCCTACTGGACTAGCGGGGATGCCTACAATGAGCAGTTCTTC. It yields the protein CASSSYWTSGDAYNEQFF.

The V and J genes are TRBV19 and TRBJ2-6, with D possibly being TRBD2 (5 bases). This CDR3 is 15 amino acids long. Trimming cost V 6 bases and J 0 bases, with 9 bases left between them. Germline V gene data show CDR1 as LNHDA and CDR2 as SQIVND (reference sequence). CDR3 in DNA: TGTGCCAGTAGATCAGAGGGCTCTGGGGCCAACGTCCTGACTTTC. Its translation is CASRSEGSGANVLTF.